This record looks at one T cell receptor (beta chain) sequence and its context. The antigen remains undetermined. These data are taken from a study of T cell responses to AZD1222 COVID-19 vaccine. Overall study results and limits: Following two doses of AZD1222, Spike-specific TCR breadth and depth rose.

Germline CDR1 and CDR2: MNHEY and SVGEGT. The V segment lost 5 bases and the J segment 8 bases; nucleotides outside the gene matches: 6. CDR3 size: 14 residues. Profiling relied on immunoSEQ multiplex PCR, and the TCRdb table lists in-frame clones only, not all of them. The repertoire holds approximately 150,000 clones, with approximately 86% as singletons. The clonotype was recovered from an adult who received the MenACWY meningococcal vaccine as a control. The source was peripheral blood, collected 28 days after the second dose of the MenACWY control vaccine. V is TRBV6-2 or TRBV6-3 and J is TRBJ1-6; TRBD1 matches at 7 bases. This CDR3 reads CASSNDREYSPLHF. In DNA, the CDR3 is TGTGCCAGCAGTAACGACAGGGAATATTCACCCCTCCACTTT.